This TCR beta chain was profiled in a study of cytomegalovirus exposure and HLA in healthy donors (dated by TCRdb to about 2017). Regarding the complete study: An earlier analysis of several hundred of the donors reported about 300 Gb of sequence data and 117 million unique TCR beta sequences obtained from roughly 170 million T cells. Genome-wide SNP genotypes for about 65% of the roughly 670 donors were used in a later genetic analysis, which treated that subset as a discovery cohort. Using immunosequencing, the study profiled T cell repertoires from 500 to 800 subjects and related those repertoires to cytomegalovirus serostatus. Five DR-DQ haplotypes were treated as single units for association and clustering because of strong linkage in the cohort. Rather than using new phenotypic data, the later analysis identified candidate immune exposures from TCR beta sequences and from how often those sequences occurred across donors. Typing coverage varied by locus: roughly 629-640 donors for A, B, C, DRB1 and DQB1; some 520 for DQA1; 606 for DPA1; fewer than 480 for DPB1. On average, over 200,000 unique TCR beta nucleotide sequences were sequenced per donor among a few hundred genotyped donors of the cohort, with 15% to 20% of those sequences being non-productive. A separate validation cohort of more than 100 different subjects was used in addition to the roughly 700-subject first cohort. A later analysis re-examined previously published TCR beta repertoires from more than 650 donors and added high-resolution HLA genotyping to investigate patterns of TCR occurrence. An earlier analysis of fewer than 750 of the donors used high-throughput TCR beta sequencing to judge whether each TCR beta V gene segment behaved as functional or pseudogenic. Roughly 300 gigabases of sequencing data and roughly 81 million unique TCR sequences made up an early release that covered 500 to 700 HLA-typed donors. The study aimed to test whether signatures of past pathogen exposure could be identified by cataloging public T cell receptors. Of the roughly 410 genotyped donors, less than 85% were placed in the genetic ancestry cluster associated with self-reported Caucasian donors. Donor age, sex, ethnicity and CMV serostatus were compiled alongside the repertoire data. High-throughput TCR immunosequencing, statistical association of individual TCRs with disease status, and machine learning were combined to predict cytomegalovirus infection status. Every discovery cohort repertoire had been produced on one sequencing platform. HLA typing included class I and class II loci at four-digit resolution.

Results and caveats for the whole study, not just this receptor: At a false discovery rate of 0.05, a later analysis linked roughly 17,000 TCR beta sequences to specific HLA alleles. A further reported finding was that TCR beta sequences accurately predicted the HLA-A and HLA-B alleles for most subjects in the first cohort. The 87-base-pair reads could not distinguish some IMGT-functional V segments, including TRBV6-2 and TRBV6-3, so those segments were excluded. This cohort had only TCR beta chains sequenced, and the lack of alpha or paired-chain data limited which features could be detected. While some public TCRs were present in many individuals, most TCR sequences turned up only very rarely across donors. According to a later analysis, TCR association rates differed among HLA loci, with DRB1 alleles showing the most associated TCRs and HLA-C alleles showing the fewest. Three of the identified cytomegalovirus-associated TCR beta chains were confirmed in vitro to be specific for cytomegalovirus antigens. Compared with the roughly 670-donor mean, donors in an Asian-associated ancestry cluster had fewer N-insertions in productive TCRs, according to a later genetic analysis. According to a later analysis, parvovirus B19, influenza, CMV and Epstein-Barr virus appeared linked to several top co-occurrence clusters. Compared with equally common non-associated chains, HLA-associated TCR beta chains in a later analysis were more clonally expanded and had lower generation probabilities. The authors suggested that the approach could potentially be generalized to other disease states and immunological phenotypes. Immune exposure information for the cohort was limited to CMV serostatus. The sequencing pipeline was judged likely to have produced a cluster of highly shared sequence variants as a technical artifact. In both the original and validation cohorts, the classifier was reported to diagnose cytomegalovirus status with high specificity and sensitivity. Sequencing depth was assumed to be roughly uniform across donors in the presence/absence analyses, though that assumption may not hold. Strong co-occurrence of HLA alleles, especially DR and DQ, made assigning TCR associations to individual alleles difficult. Correlated functional status among segregating V segments might reflect linkage disequilibrium, but an unknown experimental factor could not be ruled out. The study gave a list of about 160 TCR beta chains associated with cytomegalovirus. In a later genetic analysis, a missense DCLRE1C variant was associated with V-gene and J-gene trimming of TCR beta chains, and the association was replicated in an independent cohort. Most CMV-associated TCR beta chains appeared to be HLA-restricted in a later analysis, and the HLA associations seemed to be driven largely by CMV exposure. HLA typing was unavailable for some donors at each locus, so association tests used only the typed subset. Broadly in line with IMGT annotations, most TCR beta V segments showed up in productive rearrangements about 87% or about 30% of the time in an earlier analysis of 450 to 600 of the donors. Because counts were too low, 15 to 20 rarely observed V segments, including chromosome 9 orphons, were excluded from the earlier analysis of under 650 of the donors.

Sequences SNHLY (CDR1) and FYNNEI (CDR2) are obtained from the germline V gene. From its cysteine to its phenylalanine, the CDR3 spans 14 amino acids. Only the CDR3 DNA stays, 42 bases, in frame from base 1. V is trimmed back by 4 bases and J by 4 bases, and the junction contains 3 bases that no gene match accounts for. Library generation was performed with the immunoSEQ multiplex PCR assay. For the multiplex PCR, a mixture combining 60 forward primers for TCR Vbeta segments and 13 reverse primers for TCR Jbeta segments was used. The CDR3 region of rearranged TCR beta genes was amplified from genomic DNA with a multiplex PCR assay. On the Illumina HiSeq System, the amplified TCR beta libraries were sequenced as 87-base-pair reads. Per the original workflow: A later analysis tallied 70 million to 100 million unique TCR beta chains across the roughly 610 repertoires, and around 9.9 million of those chains were shared by two or more donors. Raw reads were error-corrected and collapsed into unique sequences by a nearest-neighbor algorithm in which closely related sequences were merged to remove PCR and sequencing errors. To assign V, D and J gene segments, CDR3 sequences were aligned to IMGT reference sequences. For a sequence to be retained, a match of at least six nucleotides was required to both a V gene segment and a J gene segment. Rearrangements were classified as productive when the CDR3 lacked stop codons and remained in frame with V and J, and all other rearrangements were classified as non-productive. Following IMGT convention, CDR3 was defined as the stretch from the second conserved V-encoded cysteine to the conserved J-encoded phenylalanine. Sequences without an unambiguous match to a single V gene segment were excluded from the earlier analysis of 450 to 750 of the donors. In an earlier analysis of approximately 590 of the donors, V segments were called functional above 56.7% productive rearrangements and were called segregating when the between-donor standard deviation exceeded 5%. A statistical classification framework was built for diagnosing cytomegalovirus status from the catalog of TCR beta chain sequences. A later analysis assigned V and J genes by comparing TCR nucleotide sequences with IMGT/GENE-DB human TR gene sequences. In a later analysis, CDR3 sequences and most-parsimonious VDJ recombination scenarios were assigned using the TCRdist pipeline. In a later analysis, each TCR beta chain was defined by its CDR3 amino acid sequence together with its V-gene family, and reads without a unique V-gene family were excluded. To address suspected cross-contamination and a sequencing artifact, a later analysis removed 550 to 750 highly shared, low-generation-probability nucleotide sequences. A later analysis calculated a clonal expansion index for each public chain from normalized within-repertoire ranks of inferred template counts. In a later analysis, generation probabilities were computed with a VDJ recombination model fitted to out-of-frame rearrangements, and the resulting probabilities were checked against IGoR. In a later analysis, TCR-TCR, TCR-HLA and TCR-CMV co-occurrence was scored with hypergeometric tests, and a repertoire-size bias correction was applied to TCR pairs. In a later analysis, false discovery rates were estimated by permuting HLA or CMV assignments 20 times. In a later analysis, co-occurring TCRs were grouped using DBSCAN, and TCRdist sequence similarity was added for clustering within HLA-allele-positive subsets. For co-occurrence clustering, repertoires with fewer than 30,000 or more than 120,000 public chains were excluded, along with about five repertoires with anomalous nucleotide sharing. Imported from immuneACCESS, the table was reduced by TCRdb to in-frame sequences with V and J called. These copies leave out some clones; in studies compared against another copy, an unresolved V gene accounts for under half, and the cause of the remainder is not known. V and J calls and clone size come straight from that table; D and trimming were deduced from the DNA. Recorded for this sample are some 130,000 clones; about 9.1% of them occurred a single time. The top ten constitute roughly 7.2% of the sample.

The cohort comprised 710 or so healthy bone marrow donors. At the time of sampling, every cohort member was nominally healthy, though immune exposures that went unrecorded were likely present. The donor was CMV seropositive and was included in the group of around 300 seropositive cohort members. Every donor gave a peripheral blood sample, and the peripheral blood mononuclear cells from that sample were used for TCR beta sequencing. The Qiagen DNeasy Blood Extraction Kit was used to extract genomic DNA from the blood cell samples. A few counts support this clone. Its antigen has not been determined. The sample holds no much larger clone one base away, and base qualities are not on file.

Input material: PBMCs. The source of this sequence is a woman between 40 and 55 years old in good health and CMV-seropositive. The sequence is built from TRBV2 and TRBJ2-3, and 9 bases in between align with TRBD2. The nucleotide sequence is given as TGTGCCAGCAGTGTGCTAGCGGGGTCAGATACGCAGTATTTT. Translated, this is CASSVLAGSDTQYF.